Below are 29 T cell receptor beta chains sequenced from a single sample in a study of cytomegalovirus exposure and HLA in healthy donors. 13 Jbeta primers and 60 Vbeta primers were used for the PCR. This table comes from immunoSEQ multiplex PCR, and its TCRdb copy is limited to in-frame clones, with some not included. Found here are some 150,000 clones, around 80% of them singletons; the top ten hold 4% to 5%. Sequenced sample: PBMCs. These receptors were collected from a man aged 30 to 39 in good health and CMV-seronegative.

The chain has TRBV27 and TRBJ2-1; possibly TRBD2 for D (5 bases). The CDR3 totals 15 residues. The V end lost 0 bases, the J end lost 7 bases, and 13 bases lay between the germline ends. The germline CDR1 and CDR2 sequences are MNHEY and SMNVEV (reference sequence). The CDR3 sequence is CASSLSLGGRNEQFF. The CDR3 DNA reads TGTGCCAGCAGTTTATCGTTAGGAGGAAGGAATGAGCAGTTCTTC.

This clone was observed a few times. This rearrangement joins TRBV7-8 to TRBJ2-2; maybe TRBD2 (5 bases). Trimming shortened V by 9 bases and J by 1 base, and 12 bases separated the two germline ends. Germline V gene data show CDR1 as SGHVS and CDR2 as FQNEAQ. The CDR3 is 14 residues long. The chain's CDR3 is CARGAPGNTGELFF. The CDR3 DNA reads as TGTGCCAGGGGAGCACCCGGGAACACCGGGGAGCTGTTTTTT.

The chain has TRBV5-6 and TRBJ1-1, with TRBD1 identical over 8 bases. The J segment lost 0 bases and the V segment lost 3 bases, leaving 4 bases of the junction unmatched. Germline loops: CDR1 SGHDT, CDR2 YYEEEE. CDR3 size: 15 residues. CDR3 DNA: TGTGCCAGCAGCTCACCAGGGGGCCTGAACACTGAAGCTTTCTTT. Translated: CASSSPGGLNTEAFF.

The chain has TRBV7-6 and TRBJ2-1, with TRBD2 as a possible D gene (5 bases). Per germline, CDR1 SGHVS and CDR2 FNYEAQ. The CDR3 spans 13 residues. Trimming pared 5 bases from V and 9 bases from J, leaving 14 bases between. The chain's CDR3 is CASSPTGFTEQFF. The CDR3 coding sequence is TGTGCCAGCAGCCCGACGGGGTTTACTGAGCAGTTCTTC.

In nucleotides, the CDR3 is TGCGCCAGCAGCTTGGGTGGAGTCTCCACCTACGAGCAGTACTTC. The encoded protein is CASSLGGVSTYEQYF. This chain uses TRBV5-1 with TRBJ2-7; D remains unclear. The V gene's germline CDR1 is SGHRS and CDR2 YFSETQ. V dropped 0 bases and J dropped 2 bases, with 12 bases sitting between them. This CDR3 contains 15 residues.

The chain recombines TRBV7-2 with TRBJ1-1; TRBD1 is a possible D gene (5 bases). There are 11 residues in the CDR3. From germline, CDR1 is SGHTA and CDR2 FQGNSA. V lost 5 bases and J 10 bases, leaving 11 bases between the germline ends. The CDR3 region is CASSPGMRAFF. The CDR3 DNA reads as TGTGCCAGCAGCCCAGGGATGAGAGCTTTCTTT.

The CDR3 sequence: CASSPPTGWENNYGYTF. The CDR3 coding sequence is TGTGCCAGCTCACCCCCCACAGGGTGGGAGAATAACTATGGCTACACCTTC. The gene calls are TRBV18 and TRBJ1-2; a weak D match, TRBD1 (6 bases). Germline-derived CDR1 and CDR2 are KGHSH and LQKENI. With 3 bases removed from V and 1 base from J, the gap between germline ends came to 18 bases. The CDR3 is 17 amino acids.

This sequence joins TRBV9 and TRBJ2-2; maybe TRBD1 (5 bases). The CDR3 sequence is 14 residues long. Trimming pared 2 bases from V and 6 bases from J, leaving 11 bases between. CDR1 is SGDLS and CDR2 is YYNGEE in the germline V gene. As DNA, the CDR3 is TGTGCCAGCAGCGTTCAACAGGCGCCCGGGGAGCTGTTTTTT. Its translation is CASSVQQAPGELFF.

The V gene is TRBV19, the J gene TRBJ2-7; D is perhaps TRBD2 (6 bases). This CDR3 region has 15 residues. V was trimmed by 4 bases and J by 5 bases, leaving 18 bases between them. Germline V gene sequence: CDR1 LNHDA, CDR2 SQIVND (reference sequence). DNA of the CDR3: TGTGCCAGTAGTACGCGGGAAGGGGTGGGCAACGAGCAGTACTTC. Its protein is CASSTREGVGNEQYF.

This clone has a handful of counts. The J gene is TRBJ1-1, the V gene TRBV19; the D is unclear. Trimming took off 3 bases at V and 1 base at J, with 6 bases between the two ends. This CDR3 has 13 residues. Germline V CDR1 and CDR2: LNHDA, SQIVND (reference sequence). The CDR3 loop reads CASSIRENTEAFF. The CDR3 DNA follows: TGTGCCAGTAGTATCCGGGAGAACACTGAAGCTTTCTTT. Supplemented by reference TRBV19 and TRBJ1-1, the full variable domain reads DGGITQSPKYLFRKEGQNVTLSCEQNLNHDAMYWYRQDPGQGLRLIYYSQIVNDFQKGDIAEGYSVSREKKESFPLTVTSAQKNPTAFYLCASSIRENTEAFFGQGTRLTVV.

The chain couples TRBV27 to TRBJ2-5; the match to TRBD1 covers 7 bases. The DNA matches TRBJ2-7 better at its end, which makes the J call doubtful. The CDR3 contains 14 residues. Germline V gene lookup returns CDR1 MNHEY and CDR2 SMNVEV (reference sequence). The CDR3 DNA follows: TGTGCCAGCAGTGAAGGGGGCAGGTCCTACGAGCAGTACTTC. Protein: CASSEGGRSYEQYF.

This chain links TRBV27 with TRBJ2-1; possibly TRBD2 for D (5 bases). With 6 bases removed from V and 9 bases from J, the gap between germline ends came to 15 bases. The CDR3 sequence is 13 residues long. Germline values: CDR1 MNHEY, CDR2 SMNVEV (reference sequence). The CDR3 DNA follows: TGTGCCAGCAGCCATTTCAATCGGGGTGAGCAGTTCTTC. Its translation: CASSHFNRGEQFF.

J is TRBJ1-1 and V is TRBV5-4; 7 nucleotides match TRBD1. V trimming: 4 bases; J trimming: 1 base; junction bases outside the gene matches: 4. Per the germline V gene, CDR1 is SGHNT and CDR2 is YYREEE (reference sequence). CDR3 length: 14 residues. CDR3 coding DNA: TGTGCCAGCAGCCGAGGGGGCCCGAACACTGAAGCTTTCTTT. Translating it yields CASSRGGPNTEAFF.

CDR3 bases: TGTGCCAGCAGCTTTGGGGACACCTTGCTCTATGGCTACACCTTC. Protein: CASSFGDTLLYGYTF. This sequence joins TRBV7-9 and TRBJ1-2, with a tentative D call TRBD1 (6 bases). Trimming removed 3 bases from V and 4 bases from J, with 15 bases in between. CDR3 length: 15 residues. CDR1 is SEHNR and CDR2 is FQNEAQ in the germline V gene (reference sequence). Supplemented by reference TRBV7-9 and TRBJ1-2, the full variable domain reads DTGVSQNPRHKITKRGQNVTFRCDPISEHNRLYWYRQTLGQGPEFLTYFQNEAQLEKSRLLSDRFSAERPKGSFSTLEIQRTEQGDSAMYLCASSFGDTLLYGYTFGSGTRLTVV.

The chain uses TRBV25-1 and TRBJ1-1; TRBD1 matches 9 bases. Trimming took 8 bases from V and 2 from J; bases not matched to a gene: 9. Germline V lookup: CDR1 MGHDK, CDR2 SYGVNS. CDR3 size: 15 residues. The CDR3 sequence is CASRAGTGSNTEAFF. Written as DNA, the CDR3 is TGTGCCAGCCGCGCCGGGACAGGGTCAAACACTGAAGCTTTCTTT.

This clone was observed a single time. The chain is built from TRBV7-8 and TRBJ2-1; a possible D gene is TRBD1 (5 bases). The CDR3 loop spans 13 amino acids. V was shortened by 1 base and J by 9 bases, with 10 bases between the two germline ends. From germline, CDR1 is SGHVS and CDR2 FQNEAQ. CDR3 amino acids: CASSLGGFGEQFF. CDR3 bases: TGTGCCAGCAGCTTAGGGGGCTTCGGTGAGCAGTTCTTC.

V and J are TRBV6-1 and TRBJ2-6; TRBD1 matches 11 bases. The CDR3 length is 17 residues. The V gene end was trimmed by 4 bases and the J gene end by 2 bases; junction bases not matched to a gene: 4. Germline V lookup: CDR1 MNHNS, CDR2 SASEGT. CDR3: CASSVGTGGAGANVLTF. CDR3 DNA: TGTGCCAGCAGTGTGGGGACAGGGGGTGCTGGGGCCAACGTCCTGACTTTC.

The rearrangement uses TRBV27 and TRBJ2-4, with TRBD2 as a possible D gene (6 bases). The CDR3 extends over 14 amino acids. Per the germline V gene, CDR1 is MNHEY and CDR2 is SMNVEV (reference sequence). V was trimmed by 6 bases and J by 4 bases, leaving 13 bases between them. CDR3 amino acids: CASSSTGTKNIQYF. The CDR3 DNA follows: TGTGCCAGCAGCTCCACCGGGACTAAAAACATTCAGTACTTC.

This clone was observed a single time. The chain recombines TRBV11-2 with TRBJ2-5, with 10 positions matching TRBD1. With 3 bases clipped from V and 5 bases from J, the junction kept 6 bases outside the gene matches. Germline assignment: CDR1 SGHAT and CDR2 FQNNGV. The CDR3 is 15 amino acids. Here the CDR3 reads CASSFGTGERETQYF. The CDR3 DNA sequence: TGTGCCAGCAGCTTCGGGACAGGGGAGCGGGAGACCCAGTACTTC.

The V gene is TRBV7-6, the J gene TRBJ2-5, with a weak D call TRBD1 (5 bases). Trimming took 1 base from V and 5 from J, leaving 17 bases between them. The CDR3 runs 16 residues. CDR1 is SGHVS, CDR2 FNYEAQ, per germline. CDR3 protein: CASSLVGHIEAETQYF. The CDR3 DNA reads TGTGCCAGCAGCTTAGTCGGACACATCGAGGCGGAGACCCAGTACTTC.

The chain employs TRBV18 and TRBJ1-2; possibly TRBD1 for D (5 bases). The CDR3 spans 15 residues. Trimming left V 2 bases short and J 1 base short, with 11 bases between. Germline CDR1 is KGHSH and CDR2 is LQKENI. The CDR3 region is CASSPVEGVNYGYTF. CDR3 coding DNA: TGTGCCAGCTCACCAGTCGAAGGGGTTAACTATGGCTACACCTTC.

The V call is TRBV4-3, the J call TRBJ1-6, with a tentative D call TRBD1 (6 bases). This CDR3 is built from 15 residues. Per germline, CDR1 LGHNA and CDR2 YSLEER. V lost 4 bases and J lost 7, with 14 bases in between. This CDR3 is CASSPVTGRNSPLHF. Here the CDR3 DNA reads TGCGCCAGCAGCCCTGTTACAGGGCGCAATTCACCCCTCCACTTT.

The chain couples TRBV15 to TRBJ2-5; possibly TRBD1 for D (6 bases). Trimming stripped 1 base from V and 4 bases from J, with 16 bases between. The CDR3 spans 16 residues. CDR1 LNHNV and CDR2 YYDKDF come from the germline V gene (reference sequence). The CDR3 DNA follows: TGTGCCACCAGCAGAGGGGACATCATGTTTGGAGAGACCCAGTACTTC. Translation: CATSRGDIMFGETQYF.

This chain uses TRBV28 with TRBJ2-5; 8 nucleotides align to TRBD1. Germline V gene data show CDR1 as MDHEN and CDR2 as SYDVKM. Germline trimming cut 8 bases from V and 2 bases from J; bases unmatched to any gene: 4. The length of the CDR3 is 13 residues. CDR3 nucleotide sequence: TGTGCCAGCTCGACAGGGGCGCAAGAGACCCAGTACTTC. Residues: CASSTGAQETQYF.

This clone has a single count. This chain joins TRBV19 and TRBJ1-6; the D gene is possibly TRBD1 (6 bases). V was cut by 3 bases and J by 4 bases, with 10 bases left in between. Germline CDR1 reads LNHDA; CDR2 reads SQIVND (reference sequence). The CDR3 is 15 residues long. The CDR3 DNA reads TGTGCCAGTAGTATTCGGACAGCATATAATTCACCCCTCCACTTT. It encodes CASSIRTAYNSPLHF. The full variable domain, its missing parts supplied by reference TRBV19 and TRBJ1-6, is DGGITQSPKYLFRKEGQNVTLSCEQNLNHDAMYWYRQDPGQGLRLIYYSQIVNDFQKGDIAEGYSVSREKKESFPLTVTSAQKNPTAFYLCASSIRTAYNSPLHFGNGTRLTVT.

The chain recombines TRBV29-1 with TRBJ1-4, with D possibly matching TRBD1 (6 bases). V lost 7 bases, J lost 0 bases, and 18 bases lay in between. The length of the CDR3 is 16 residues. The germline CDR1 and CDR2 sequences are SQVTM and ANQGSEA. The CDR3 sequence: CSARPTGYATNEKLFF. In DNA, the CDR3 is TGCAGCGCCCGACCCACAGGGTATGCAACTAATGAAAAACTGTTTTTT.

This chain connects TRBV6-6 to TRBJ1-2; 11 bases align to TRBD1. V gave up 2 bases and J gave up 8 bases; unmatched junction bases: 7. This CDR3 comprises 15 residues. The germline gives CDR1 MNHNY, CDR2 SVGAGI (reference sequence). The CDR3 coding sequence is TGTGCCAGCAGTTACCCGACCGGGACAGGGGGGGGCTACACCTTC. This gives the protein CASSYPTGTGGGYTF.

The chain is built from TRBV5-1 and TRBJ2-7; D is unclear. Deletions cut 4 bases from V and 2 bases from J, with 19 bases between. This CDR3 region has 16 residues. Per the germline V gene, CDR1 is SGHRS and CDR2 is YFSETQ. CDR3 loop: CASSAKQQTLTYEQYF. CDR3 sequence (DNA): TGCGCCAGCAGCGCTAAGCAACAGACCTTAACCTACGAGCAGTACTTC.

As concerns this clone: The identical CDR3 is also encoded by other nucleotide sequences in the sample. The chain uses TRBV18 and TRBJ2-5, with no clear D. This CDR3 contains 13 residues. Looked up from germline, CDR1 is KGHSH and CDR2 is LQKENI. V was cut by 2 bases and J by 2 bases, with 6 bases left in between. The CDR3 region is CASSPSGQETQYF. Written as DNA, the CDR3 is TGTGCCAGCTCACCATCAGGACAAGAGACCCAGTACTTC.